One sample yielded the 22 T cell receptor beta chains listed below, sequenced in a study of CD8 T cells in ankylosing spondylitis. TCRdb fed the 5' RACE reads into MiXCR, producing one record per CDR3 protein. The table lists roughly 180,000 distinct CDR3 sequences, 10% to 15% of them singletons. What was sequenced was blood, either unsorted or a sorted T cell fraction (not recorded which). The receptors derive from a female donor with ankylosing spondylitis or in good health (not recorded which).

The rearrangement joins TRBV18 to TRBJ2-7; possible D gene TRBD1, 5 bases. This CDR3 spans 14 amino acids. From germline, CDR1 is KGHSH and CDR2 LQKENI. V was trimmed by 3 bases and J by 5 bases, leaving 14 bases between them. The CDR3 spells CASSPQGINNEQYF. In DNA, the CDR3 is TGTGCCAGCTCACCTCAGGGTATTAACAACGAGCAGTACTTC.

This clonotype was seen ten or more times. The rearrangement joins TRBV29-1 to TRBJ2-3; D is possibly TRBD2 (7 bases). Trimming stripped 0 bases from V and 5 bases from J, with 12 bases between. Germline CDR1 SQVTM, CDR2 ANQGSEA. The CDR3 runs 14 residues. CDR3 nucleotide sequence: TGCAGCGTTGAAGACGAGGGGGGGGGAGATACGCAGTATTTT. Amino acids: CSVEDEGGGDTQYF.

This clonotype was observed a handful of times. The chain carries TRBV18 and TRBJ1-1; tentative D call: TRBD1 (5 bases). The CDR3 sequence is 14 residues long. The V gene lost 5 bases and the J gene lost 5 bases, with 15 bases spanning the gap. CDR1 KGHSH and CDR2 LQKENI come from the germline V gene. This CDR3 reads CASSLPGLRTEAFF. CDR3 nucleotide sequence: TGTGCCAGCTCATTACCGGGACTAAGGACTGAAGCTTTCTTT.

There are a few counts of this clonotype. The rearrangement links TRBV7-2 to TRBJ2-5; D not resolved. There are 15 residues in the CDR3. The V end was cut by 6 bases, the J end by 1 base, with 15 bases between. From germline, CDR1 is SGHTA and CDR2 FQGNSA. CDR3 DNA sequence: TGTGCCAGCAGTCGGTCCCGAGGAAGCCAAGAGACCCAGTACTTC. It codes for CASSRSRGSQETQYF.

This clonotype was recorded many times. The genes are TRBV7-6 and TRBJ2-1; no clear D gene. This CDR3 has 13 residues. Trimming removed 4 bases from V and 1 base from J, with 5 bases in between. Germline values: CDR1 SGHVS, CDR2 FNYEAQ. The DNA for the CDR3 is TGTGCCAGCAGCTCCGGGTCCTACAATGAGCAGTTCTTC. Encoded protein: CASSSGSYNEQFF.

Many counts were recorded for this clonotype. V gene TRBV10-3 combines with J gene TRBJ1-1, with 10 positions matching TRBD1. Germline CDR1 is ENHRY and CDR2 is SYGVKD. The CDR3 sequence is 15 residues long. V lost 6 bases and J lost 1; bases outside the gene matches: 5. Here the CDR3 reads CAISERTGGNTEAFF. CDR3 in DNA: TGTGCCATCAGCGAGAGGACAGGGGGGAACACTGAAGCTTTCTTT.

This clonotype was seen more than once but under ten times. The chain has TRBV7-2 and TRBJ2-1; D gene ambiguous. Germline V lookup: CDR1 SGHTA, CDR2 FQGNSA. The CDR3 length is 13 residues. The V and J ends lost 0 bases and 8 bases respectively, with 8 bases between them. The CDR3 DNA follows: TGTGCCAGCAGCTTAGCCCTCCCCTATGAGCAGTTCTTC. It encodes CASSLALPYEQFF.

This clonotype was observed a few times. J is TRBJ1-6 and V is TRBV12-3 or TRBV12-4; D is possibly TRBD1 (5 bases). Trimming left V 1 base short and J 7 bases short, with 11 bases between. The CDR3 is 15 amino acids. CDR3 nucleotide sequence: TGTGCCAGCAGTTTAGGTAGACAGCCAAATTCACCCCTCCACTTT. This translates into CASSLGRQPNSPLHF.

This clonotype was seen a handful of times. The chain has TRBV7-8 and TRBJ1-5; TRBD1 agrees at 11 bases. Germline CDR1 and CDR2: SGHVS and FQNEAQ. The CDR3 is made up of 17 amino acids. V was clipped by 2 bases and J by 1 base; unmatched bases: 4. CDR3 sequence: CASSLLGTGGSNQPQHF. DNA of the CDR3: TGTGCCAGCAGCTTACTCGGGACAGGGGGGAGCAATCAGCCCCAGCATTTT.

Concerning this clonotype: This may come from a read error, since a much larger clone is one base off. This chain connects TRBV20-1 to TRBJ1-5, with 12 bases aligning to TRBD1. The germline gives CDR1 DFQATT, CDR2 SNEGSKA (reference sequence). The CDR3 length is 16 residues. The CDR3 sequence: CSARDWDRGHNRPQHF. In nucleotides, the CDR3 is TGCAGTGCTAGAGATTGGGACAGGGGGCACAATCGGCCCCAGCATTTT.

About this clonotype itself: A much more abundant neighbour one base away suggests this may be a read error. The V gene is TRBV7-2, the J gene TRBJ2-7; no firm D call. The CDR3 runs to 14 residues. Per germline, CDR1 SGHTA and CDR2 FQGNSA. CDR3 in amino acids: CASSPFHSKDERYF. The CDR3 DNA reads TGTGCCAGCAGCCCCTTCCATAGTAAAGACGAGCGGTACTTC.

With regard to this clonotype: This may be a read error: a much more frequent sequence differs by one nucleotide. J is TRBJ2-7 and V is TRBV24-1; D is perhaps TRBD1 or TRBD2 (5 bases each). The J call may not be correct, given that the DNA end is closer to TRBJ2-1. Germline V gene data show CDR1 as KGHDR and CDR2 as SFDVKD. CDR3 length: 12 amino acids. The DNA of the CDR3 is TGTGCCACCAGTGAATTAGGGGACGAGCAGTTCTTC. Its protein product is CATSELGDEQFF.

A remark on this clonotype: This clone may be a read error of a much larger clone one base away. The V gene is TRBV21-1, the J gene TRBJ2-1; the table assigns TRBD2, which was not confirmed against the DNA. TRBV21-1 is listed as a pseudogene. The CDR3 is 16 residues long. CDR3 loop: CASSKGGIAGVSGQFF. The CDR3 DNA reads TGTGCCAGCAGCAAGGGTGGGATAGCGGGAGTAAGTGGGCAGTTCTTC.

The rearrangement uses TRBV5-1 and TRBJ2-1, with a tentative D call TRBD2 (6 bases). Germline lookup yields CDR1 SGHRS and CDR2 YFSETQ. V lost 9 bases and J 0 bases, leaving 16 bases between the germline ends. There are 15 residues in the CDR3. CDR3 sequence: CATRNSGASYNEQFF. Written as DNA, the CDR3 is TGCGCCACCCGAAATAGCGGAGCCTCCTACAATGAGCAGTTCTTC. Filled out from reference TRBV5-1 and TRBJ2-1, the complete variable domain reads KAGVTQTPRYLIKTRGQQVTLSCSPISGHRSVSWYQQTPGQGLQFLFEYFSETQRNKGNFPGRFSGRQFSNSRSEMNVSTLELGDSALYLCATRNSGASYNEQFFGPGTRLTVL.

The genes are TRBV7-2 and TRBJ2-1, with unresolved D. The V gene lost 1 base and the J gene lost 0 bases, with 10 bases spanning the gap. The CDR3 covers 16 residues. Looked up from germline, CDR1 is SGHTA and CDR2 is FQGNSA. CDR3 in DNA: TGTGCCAGCAGCTTAGACGACTTCCCCTCCTACAATGAGCAGTTCTTC. Protein sequence: CASSLDDFPSYNEQFF. Filled out from reference TRBV7-2 and TRBJ2-1, the complete variable domain reads GAGVSQSPSNKVTEKGKDVELRCDPISGHTALYWYRQSLGQGLEFLIYFQGNSAPDKSGLPSDRFSAERTGGSVSTLTIQRTQQEDSAVYLCASSLDDFPSYNEQFFGPGTRLTVL.

This clonotype was counted at least ten times. The chain couples TRBV7-2 to TRBJ2-7; no reliable D call. This CDR3 spans 15 amino acids. Germline CDR1 reads SGHTA; CDR2 reads FQGNSA. Between the trimmed V and J ends, which lost 2 bases and 6 bases, there was a span of 17 bases. Here the CDR3 reads CASSLQVGAPAEQYF. CDR3 nucleotide sequence: TGTGCCAGCAGCTTACAAGTTGGCGCACCAGCCGAGCAGTACTTC.

A few counts support this clonotype. The rearrangement joins TRBV18 to TRBJ2-7; possibly TRBD2 for D (6 bases). CDR3 length: 14 amino acids. Germline V gene sequence: CDR1 KGHSH, CDR2 LQKENI. V lost 2 bases and J 4 bases, leaving 12 bases between the germline ends. CDR3 DNA sequence: TGTGCCAGCTCACCAGAAACGGGAGAGTACGAGCAGTACTTC. It encodes CASSPETGEYEQYF.

On this clonotype: One end of the junction does not line up with germline, which may come from a read error. The V gene is TRBV7-7, the J gene TRBJ2-5, with unresolved D. Germline CDR1 is SSHAT and CDR2 is FNYEAQ (reference sequence). This CDR3 region has 13 residues. The CDR3 sequence is CASSRTHQETQYF. CDR3 sequence (DNA): TGTGCTAGCAGCCGGACCCACCAAGAGACCCAGTACTTC. Full variable domain (rest looked up from reference TRBV7-7 and TRBJ2-5): GAGVSQSPRYKVTKRGQDVTLRCDPISSHATLYWYQQALGQGPEFLTYFNYEAQPDKSGLPSDRFSAERPEGSISTLTIQRTEQRDSAMYRCASSRTHQETQYFGPGTRLLVL.

This chain joins TRBV4-1 and TRBJ2-7; no reliable D call. The ends were cut back, 1 base at V and 0 bases at J, with 13 bases in the middle. Germline loops: CDR1 MGHRA, CDR2 YSYEKL. This CDR3 is built from 16 residues. Here the CDR3 reads CASSQGVVASSYEQYF. In nucleotides, the CDR3 is TGCGCCAGCAGCCAAGGGGTTGTGGCTTCCTCCTACGAGCAGTACTTC.

This chain connects TRBV7-2 to TRBJ1-1; 7 bases line up with TRBD1. The CDR3 totals 14 residues. The germline V gene has CDR1 SGHTA and CDR2 FQGNSA. With 5 bases clipped from V and 6 bases from J, the junction kept 9 bases outside the gene matches. The CDR3 sequence is CASSPQLTGSEAFF. The CDR3 DNA sequence: TGTGCCAGCAGCCCCCAACTGACAGGGTCTGAAGCTTTCTTT.

This clonotype was observed at least ten times. This chain connects TRBV11-3 to TRBJ2-7; 11 positions agree with TRBD2. The CDR3 has 15 residues. Unmatched junction bases numbered 3, after V lost 5 bases and J lost 0 bases. Germline loops: CDR1 SGHNT, CDR2 YENEEA. The CDR3, as DNA: TGTGCCAGCAGCGCAGGACTAGCGGGCTCCTACGAGCAGTACTTC. It encodes CASSAGLAGSYEQYF.

This clonotype was counted between two and nine times. CDR3 loop: CASSILAGTGEYEQYF. The CDR3 DNA reads as TGTGCCAGTAGTATTCTGGCGGGAACCGGGGAATACGAGCAGTACTTC. This sequence joins TRBV19 and TRBJ2-7; D might be TRBD2 (6 bases). CDR3 length: 16 amino acids. CDR1 is LNHDA and CDR2 is SQIVND in the germline V gene (reference sequence). V lost 3 bases and J lost 4, with 19 bases in between.